This TCR beta chain was retrieved from a study of cytomegalovirus exposure and HLA in healthy donors. The study, taken as a whole, reports: A later analysis found first-cohort TCR clusters tended to co-occur in the roughly 120 validation repertoires. Specificity of a few CMV-associated chains for CMV antigens was verified in vitro. The study flagged some 180 TCR beta chains as cytomegalovirus-associated.

Data came from immunoSEQ multiplex PCR; TCRdb stores just in-frame clones and leaves some out. Altogether about 73,000 clones are present, about 90% being singletons, with the ten largest covering 3.5% to 4%. As concerns this clone: Its antigen is not known.

The CDR3 totals 17 residues. Trimming cost V 1 base and J 5 bases; bases outside gene matches: 8. The germline CDR1 and CDR2 sequences are MGHRA and YSYEKL. This sequence was found in a woman in her late teens or twenties in good health and CMV-seropositive. Specimen: PBMCs. This chain uses TRBV4-1 with TRBJ2-5; 12 nucleotides align to TRBD2. CDR3 bases: TGCGCCAGCAGCCAAGTGCCTAGCGGGGGGGCACGGGAGACCCAGTACTTC. It is translated as CASSQVPSGGARETQYF.